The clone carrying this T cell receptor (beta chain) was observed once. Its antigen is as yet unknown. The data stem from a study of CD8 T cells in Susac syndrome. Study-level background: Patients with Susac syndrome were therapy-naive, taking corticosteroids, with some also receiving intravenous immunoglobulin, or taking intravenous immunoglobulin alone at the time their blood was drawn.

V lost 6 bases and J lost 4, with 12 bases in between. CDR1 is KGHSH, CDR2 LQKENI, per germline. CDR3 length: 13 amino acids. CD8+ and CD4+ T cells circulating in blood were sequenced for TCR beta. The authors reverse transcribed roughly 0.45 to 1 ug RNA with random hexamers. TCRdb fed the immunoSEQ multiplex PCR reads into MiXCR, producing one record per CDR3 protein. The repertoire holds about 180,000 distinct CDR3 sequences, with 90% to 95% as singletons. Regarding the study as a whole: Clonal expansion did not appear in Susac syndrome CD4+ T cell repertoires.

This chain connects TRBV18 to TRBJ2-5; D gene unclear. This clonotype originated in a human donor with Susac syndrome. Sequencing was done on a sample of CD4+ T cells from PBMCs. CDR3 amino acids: CASSPGETETQYF. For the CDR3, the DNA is TGTGCCAGCTCCCCTGGGGAAACAGAGACCCAGTACTTC.